Below are 9 T cell receptor beta chains sequenced from a single sample in a study of metastatic and nonmetastatic thyroid tumors. All patients reached thyroid surgery having received no treatment beforehand. Using MiXCR, TCRdb re-called clones from the PCR reads. This repertoire shows about 28,000 clones, under 25% found once; its top ten account for about 2.5%. Specimen: blood. Receptors originate from a female donor with papillary thyroid cancer or a benign thyroid nodule (not recorded which). Some clones in this sample may be carry-over from other donors' samples.

A few counts support this clone. The V and J genes are TRBV6-1 and TRBJ2-7; TRBD2 matches at 9 bases. Unmatched junction bases numbered 9, after V lost 10 bases and J lost 2 bases. The CDR3 spans 14 residues. The germline gives CDR1 MNHNS, CDR2 SASEGT. CDR3 nucleotide sequence: TGTGCCACCTCGGATAGCGGGAGTGCCTACGAGCAGTACTTC. It codes for CATSDSGSAYEQYF.

This clone was seen ten or more times. This is likely a read error, given that the CDR3 carries no conserved phenylalanine or tryptophan at its end. This chain connects TRBV30 to TRBJ1-5; TRBD1 agrees at 8 bases. The germline CDR1 and CDR2 sequences are GTSNPN and SVGIG (reference sequence). The CDR3 extends over 14 amino acids. V gave up 5 bases and J gave up 2 bases; unmatched junction bases: 5. The CDR3 loop reads CAWDGQGGNQPQHV. The CDR3 DNA is TGTGCCTGGGATGGACAGGGAGGCAATCAGCCCCAGCATGTT.

This clone was detected ten times or more. This chain joins TRBV30 and TRBJ2-1; D remains ambiguous. This CDR3 region has 13 residues. Trimming stripped 0 bases from V and 9 bases from J, with 12 bases between. Germline-derived CDR1 and CDR2 are GTSNPN and SVGIG (reference sequence). This chain's CDR3 is CAWSVLAPAEQFF. The CDR3, as DNA: TGTGCCTGGAGTGTACTTGCGCCCGCTGAGCAGTTCTTC.

This clone is medium-sized (0.01 to 0.1%) within its sample. V usage is TRBV5-4 and J usage is TRBJ1-1; no definite D call. Germline loops: CDR1 SGHNT, CDR2 YYREEE (reference sequence). CDR3 length equals 12 residues. Trimming removed 0 bases at V and 12 bases at J, with 12 bases between. CDR3 DNA sequence: TGTGCCAGCAGCTTGGATTACGGGGTTACTTTCTTT. It translates to CASSLDYGVTFF.

Concerning this clone: At one end the junction does not follow the germline gene, possibly because of a read error. This rearrangement joins TRBV11-1 to TRBJ2-3; D may be TRBD1 (5 bases). The V gene's germline CDR1 is SGHAT and CDR2 FQDESV (reference sequence). The CDR3 runs to 15 residues. The CDR3 region is CASSLLGCSTGTQYF. The CDR3 DNA sequence: TGTGCCAGCAGCTTACTCGGCTGTTCCACAGGTACGCAGTATTTT.

This clone showed up just a few times. V and J are TRBV6-1 and TRBJ1-2; TRBD1 agrees at 7 bases. With 3 bases clipped from V and 8 bases from J, the junction kept 9 bases outside the gene matches. Per germline, CDR1 MNHNS and CDR2 SASEGT. The CDR3 spans 14 residues. CDR3 coding DNA: TGTGCCAGCAGTGACAATACAGGGGATCGAGGCTACACCTTC. Its protein is CASSDNTGDRGYTF.

Comment on this clone: A read error may account for a junction end that differs from germline. The chain employs TRBV25-1 and TRBJ2-1, with TRBD1 as a possible D gene (5 bases). The germline V gene has CDR1 MGHDK and CDR2 SYGVNS. The CDR3 is made up of 13 amino acids. CDR3: CASSEFWGYEKFF. The DNA for the CDR3 is TGTGCCAGCAGTGAATTCTGGGGCTATGAGAAGTTCTTC. The full variable domain, completed using reference TRBV25-1 and TRBJ2-1, is EADIYQTPRYLVIGTGKKITLECSQTMGHDKMYWYQQDPGMELHLIHYSYGVNSTEKGDLSSESTVSRIRTEHFPLTLESARPSHTSQYLCASSEFWGYEKFFGPGTRLTVL.

At least ten counts were recorded for this clone. CDR3 region: CASSLKAGAIYNEQFF. The CDR3 DNA reads as TGTGCCAGCAGCTTGAAGGCGGGGGCTATCTACAATGAGCAGTTCTTC. The rearrangement uses TRBV5-6 and TRBJ2-1, with D possibly being TRBD2 (7 bases). Germline assignment: CDR1 SGHDT and CDR2 YYEEEE. Trimming removed 1 base at V and 3 bases at J, with 14 bases between. The CDR3 is 16 residues long.

In its sample, this clone was seen a few times. Compared with germline, one end of the junction differs, possibly owing to a read error. The sample contains more than one DNA sequence encoding this CDR3. The chain combines TRBV27 with TRBJ2-1; no clear D gene. CDR3 length: 14 amino acids. Germline values: CDR1 MNHEY, CDR2 SMNVEV (reference sequence). The CDR3 coding sequence is TGTGCCAGCAGCCCTACCGTTACCTACAATGAGCAGTTTTTC. The encoded protein is CASSPTVTYNEQFF.